This TCR beta chain came from a study of blood T cell repertoires in COVID-19. Study in general: Spain, Italy and the United States supplied samples that represented acute and convalescent COVID-19.

Repertoires were generated with immunoSEQ multiplex PCR, while TCRdb's copy carries only in-frame clones and drops some. The sample holds around 250,000 clones, 84% seen once. The specimen sequenced was peripheral blood. The receptor was derived from a woman in her thirties or forties who had recovered from COVID-19.

This CDR3 reads CAWSEGQGNVYTF. The CDR3 DNA is TGTGCCTGGAGTGAGGGACAGGGGAATGTCTACACCTTC. The genes are TRBV30 and TRBJ1-2; 10 bases are shared with TRBD1. Germline loops: CDR1 GTSNPN, CDR2 SVGIG (reference sequence). The CDR3 loop spans 13 amino acids. The J segment lost 10 bases and the V segment lost 1 base, leaving 6 bases of the junction unmatched.